The entry below describes one T cell receptor beta chain. Its antigen is as yet unknown. This sample stems from a study of T cells and copy number aberrations in small-cell lung cancer. The CDR3 is made up of 14 amino acids. Trimming pared 5 bases from V and 6 bases from J, leaving 14 bases between. The germline gives CDR1 SGHAT, CDR2 FQNNGV. Sequencing used immunoSEQ multiplex PCR; TCRdb keeps in-frame clones, though not all of them. Seen here are under 600 clones, about nine tenths observed once, and the top ten hold 3.4%. Overall study results and limits: Sequencing artifacts are a known risk, since all specimens were formalin-fixed paraffin-embedded. Compared with adjacent lung tissue, tumors had lower T-cell richness and clonality and non-significantly lower density.

This sequence was found in a man aged 50 or older with small cell lung cancer. The J gene is TRBJ2-1, the V gene TRBV11-2; D gene ambiguous. The sample taken for sequencing was normal tissue next to the tumor. This CDR3 is CASSTTFTGNEQFF. The CDR3 DNA follows: TGTGCCAGCAGCACAACCTTTACGGGCAATGAGCAGTTCTTC.